This T cell receptor (beta chain) comes out of a study of lymphopenia after photon versus proton radiotherapy. Study-wide findings and caveats: Better survival with proton therapy was suggested as possible, not demonstrated. Post-nadir diversity loss with photons came from oligoclonal expansion, particularly CD8+ Temra cells.

For this clone: Its target is unknown.

Sequencing used immunoSEQ multiplex PCR; TCRdb keeps in-frame clones, though not all of them. The repertoire includes more than 25,000 clones, approximately 90% of them detected once, and around a fifth sits in the top ten. The CDR3 extends over 16 amino acids. Unmatched junction bases numbered 8, after V lost 5 bases and J lost 4 bases. CDR1 is MNHNY, CDR2 SVGAGI, per germline (reference sequence). V is TRBV6-6 and J is TRBJ2-3, with TRBD2 matching 11 bases. The receptor comes from a middle-aged man with gastric cancer. The source material was peripheral blood, sampled from a patient treated with photon-based radiotherapy. The CDR3 reads CASSPRIAGGSDTQYF. The CDR3 coding sequence is TGTGCCAGCAGTCCGCGGATAGCGGGGGGGTCAGATACGCAGTATTTT.